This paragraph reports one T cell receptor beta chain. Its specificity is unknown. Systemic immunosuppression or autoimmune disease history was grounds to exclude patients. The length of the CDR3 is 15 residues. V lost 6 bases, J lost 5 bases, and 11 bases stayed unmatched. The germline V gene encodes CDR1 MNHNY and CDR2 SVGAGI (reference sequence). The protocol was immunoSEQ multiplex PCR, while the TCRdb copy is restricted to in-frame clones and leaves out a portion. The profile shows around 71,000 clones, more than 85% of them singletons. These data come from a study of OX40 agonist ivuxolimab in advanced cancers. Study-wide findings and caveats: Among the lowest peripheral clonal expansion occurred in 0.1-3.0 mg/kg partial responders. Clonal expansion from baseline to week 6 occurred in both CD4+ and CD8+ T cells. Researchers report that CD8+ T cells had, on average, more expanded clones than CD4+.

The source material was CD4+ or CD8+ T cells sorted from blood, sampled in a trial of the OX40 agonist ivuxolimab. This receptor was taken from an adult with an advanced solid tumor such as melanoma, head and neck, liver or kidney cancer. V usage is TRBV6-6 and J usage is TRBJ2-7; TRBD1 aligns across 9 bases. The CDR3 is CASSRGRDRADEQYF. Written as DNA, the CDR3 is TGTGCCAGCAGCCGGGGTCGGGACAGGGCCGACGAGCAGTACTTC.